The 16 T cell receptor beta chains given below trace back to one sample, sequenced in a study of blood T cell repertoires in COVID-19. Repertoires were generated with immunoSEQ multiplex PCR, while TCRdb's copy carries only in-frame clones and drops some. The table shows some 200,000 clones, with around nine tenths occurring only once. The sequenced material came from peripheral blood. The receptor set was obtained from a man aged 70 or older with acute or convalescent COVID-19.

As concerns this clone: This specimen includes other DNA sequences encoding the same CDR3. The chain recombines TRBV19 with TRBJ1-3; D is unresolved. The CDR3 has 13 residues. Germline-derived CDR1 and CDR2 are LNHDA and SQIVND (reference sequence). The V and J ends lost 7 bases and 2 bases respectively, with 9 bases between them. For the CDR3, the DNA is TGTGCCAGTAACCCCGCAGCTGGAAACACCATATATTTT. Translated: CASNPAAGNTIYF.

V gene TRBV10-3 combines with J gene TRBJ1-1; perhaps TRBD1 as D (5 bases). This CDR3 is 12 amino acids long. The V and J ends lost 8 bases and 4 bases respectively, with 11 bases between them. Germline V lookup: CDR1 ENHRY, CDR2 SYGVKD. The CDR3 DNA follows: TGTGCCATCTGGGAGGGGAGCACTGAAGCTTTCTTT. Amino acid sequence: CAIWEGSTEAFF.

This clone was counted between two and nine times. This sequence joins TRBV5-1 and TRBJ1-1; D remains ambiguous. Trimming pared 0 bases from V and 0 bases from J, leaving 12 bases between. This CDR3 region has 16 residues. Germline loops: CDR1 SGHRS, CDR2 YFSETQ. The CDR3 here is CASSLGRGSLNTEAFF. The CDR3 DNA sequence: TGCGCCAGCAGCTTGGGACGGGGTAGTCTGAACACTGAAGCTTTCTTT. Full variable domain (remainder filled in from reference TRBV5-1 and TRBJ1-1): KAGVTQTPRYLIKTRGQQVTLSCSPISGHRSVSWYQQTPGQGLQFLFEYFSETQRNKGNFPGRFSGRQFSNSRSEMNVSTLELGDSALYLCASSLGRGSLNTEAFFGQGTRLTVV.

The genes are TRBV6-1 and TRBJ1-5; TRBD1 matches 9 bases. Per germline, CDR1 MNHNS and CDR2 SASEGT. CDR3 length equals 16 residues. Trimming cost V 4 bases and J 8 bases; bases outside gene matches: 12. This CDR3 reads CASSVRDRVAGEPQHF. For the CDR3, the DNA is TGTGCCAGCAGTGTCCGGGACAGGGTGGCCGGGGAGCCCCAGCATTTT.

The chain uses TRBV19 and TRBJ1-6; TRBD1 aligns across 10 bases. This CDR3 is 13 amino acids long. Germline CDR1 reads LNHDA; CDR2 reads SQIVND (reference sequence). Losses at the gene ends were 6 bases for V and 10 bases for J; bases not matched to a gene: 3. The CDR3 loop is CASSGTGDSPLHF. In DNA form, the CDR3 reads TGTGCCAGTAGCGGGACAGGGGACTCACCCCTCCACTTT. The whole variable domain, filled in from reference TRBV19 and TRBJ1-6, reads DGGITQSPKYLFRKEGQNVTLSCEQNLNHDAMYWYRQDPGQGLRLIYYSQIVNDFQKGDIAEGYSVSREKKESFPLTVTSAQKNPTAFYLCASSGTGDSPLHFGNGTRLTVT.

The chain has TRBV6-2 or TRBV6-3 and TRBJ2-1; 12 nucleotides align to TRBD2. From germline, CDR1 is MNHEY and CDR2 SVGEGT. The CDR3 consists of 15 residues. The junction had 0 bases not matched to a gene; V was cut back by 4 bases and J by 2 bases. CDR3 in amino acids: CASSSSGGAYNEQFF. The CDR3 DNA reads as TGTGCCAGCAGTTCTAGCGGGGGGGCCTACAATGAGCAGTTCTTC.

This clone was seen just once. The chain uses TRBV12-5 and TRBJ2-5; the D gene is possibly TRBD1 (5 bases). The germline gives CDR1 LGHNT, CDR2 FRNRAP. This CDR3 comprises 14 residues. Deletions cut 2 bases from V and 3 bases from J, with 10 bases between. The CDR3 DNA reads as TGTGCTAGTGGTTTGTGGGGCAGGGAAGAGACCCAGTACTTC. Translating gives CASGLWGREETQYF.

The chain uses TRBV6-5 and TRBJ1-5, with D perhaps TRBD1 (5 bases). CDR1 MNHEY and CDR2 SVGAGI come from the germline V gene. The CDR3 has 14 residues. V was cut by 7 bases and J by 0 bases, with 10 bases left in between. CDR3 in amino acids: CASKTDLSNQPQHF. CDR3 nucleotides: TGTGCCAGCAAGACAGATCTTAGCAATCAGCCCCAGCATTTT.

The rearrangement uses TRBV27 and TRBJ2-4, with 10 bases that match TRBD1. Unmatched junction bases numbered 11, after V lost 5 bases and J lost 10 bases. The CDR3 is made up of 15 amino acids. Germline V gene sequence: CDR1 MNHEY, CDR2 SMNVEV (reference sequence). CDR3 amino acids: CASSGTGAAQGIQYF. CDR3 bases: TGTGCCAGCAGTGGGACAGGGGCCGCTCAGGGAATTCAGTACTTC.

The chain carries TRBV29-1 and TRBJ2-1; 14 bases are a match to TRBD2. In germline, CDR1 is SQVTM, CDR2 ANQGSEA. CDR3 length equals 16 residues. The V gene end was trimmed by 4 bases and the J gene end by 2 bases; junction bases not matched to a gene: 4. The CDR3 sequence: CSVGGTSGGTYNEQFF. The CDR3 coding sequence is TGCAGCGTTGGAGGGACTAGCGGGGGAACCTACAATGAGCAGTTCTTC.

V gene TRBV6-5 combines with J gene TRBJ2-5; 8 bases align to TRBD2. Trimming at V came to 6 bases and at J to 5 bases, leaving 8 bases not matched to a gene. This CDR3 spans 14 amino acids. From germline, CDR1 is MNHEY and CDR2 SVGAGI. CDR3 coding DNA: TGTGCCAGCAGCTGGGAAGCGGGGGTTGAGACCCAGTACTTC. It translates to CASSWEAGVETQYF.

The chain couples TRBV4-2 to TRBJ1-5, with TRBD1 matching over 7 bases. The trim removed 5 bases at V and 1 base at J, leaving 5 bases unmatched. Germline V gene data show CDR1 as LGHNA and CDR2 as YNFKEQ. The CDR3 length is 15 residues. CDR3 coding DNA: TGTGCCAGCAGCTACCAGGGGGAGAGCAATCAGCCCCAGCATTTT. The encoded protein is CASSYQGESNQPQHF.

The rearrangement links TRBV27 to TRBJ1-2; D is possibly TRBD1 (6 bases). Trimming removed 6 bases from V and 8 bases from J, with 19 bases in between. This CDR3 is 14 amino acids long. Germline CDR1 reads MNHEY; CDR2 reads SMNVEV (reference sequence). In DNA, the CDR3 is TGTGCCAGCAGACCGCTGGGGGCAGGAGAAGGCTACACCTTC. Amino acid sequence: CASRPLGAGEGYTF.

In this sample, this clone turned up once. The J gene is TRBJ2-1, the V gene TRBV29-1; 8 nucleotides align to TRBD1. The trim removed 2 bases at V and 8 bases at J, leaving 8 bases unmatched. CDR1 and CDR2 (germline): SQVTM, ANQGSEA. CDR3 length: 14 amino acids. The CDR3 DNA sequence: TGCAGCGTTGAACCCAGACAGGGGCAGGATGAGCAGTTCTTC. It codes for CSVEPRQGQDEQFF.

V and J are TRBV2 and TRBJ2-4; 7 bases are a match to TRBD2. This CDR3 spans 12 amino acids. V was clipped by 8 bases and J by 3 bases; unmatched bases: 1. Germline CDR1 reads SNHLY; CDR2 reads FYNNEI. The CDR3 nucleotides are TGTGCCAGCGGGGGGGGCAAAAACATTCAGTACTTC. Amino acids: CASGGGKNIQYF.

The chain recombines TRBV29-1 with TRBJ2-5; D possibly corresponds to TRBD2 (7 bases). V lost 5 bases and J lost 5, with 21 bases in between. CDR3 length: 15 residues. CDR1 is SQVTM, CDR2 ANQGSEA, per germline. CDR3 region: CSVSWASGQLETQYF. CDR3 nucleotide sequence: TGCAGCGTTTCCTGGGCTAGCGGACAGTTGGAGACCCAGTACTTC. Supplemented by reference TRBV29-1 and TRBJ2-5, the full variable domain reads SAVISQKPSRDICQRGTSLTIQCQVDSQVTMMFWYRQQPGQSLTLIATANQGSEATYESGFVIDKFPISRPNLTFSTLTVSNMSPEDSSIYLCSVSWASGQLETQYFGPGTRLLVL.